Each of the 3 T cell receptor beta chains below was sequenced from the same sample in a study of early T cells in non-severe SARS-CoV-2 infection. TCRdb re-analysed the 5' RACE reads in MiXCR, keeping a single row per CDR3 protein. The table shows 25,000 to 30,000 distinct CDR3 sequences, with about 5% occurring only once. Sequencing was performed on whole blood. All receptors derive from an adult who was a healthcare worker with PCR-confirmed SARS-CoV-2 infection or an uninfected control (not recorded which).

This clonotype was recorded at least ten times. V and J are TRBV4-3 and TRBJ1-2, with D perhaps TRBD1 (5 bases). Germline V gene data show CDR1 as LGHNA and CDR2 as YSLEER. Deletions cut 1 base from V and 1 base from J, with 10 bases between. The CDR3 contains 15 residues. The CDR3: CASSQAPGNNYGYTF. In nucleotides, the CDR3 is TGCGCCAGCAGCCAAGCTCCAGGGAATAACTATGGCTACACCTTC.

The chain links TRBV28 to TRBJ1-6; no reliable D call. In germline, CDR1 is MDHEN, CDR2 SYDVKM. The CDR3 extends over 8 amino acids. V was shortened by 10 bases and J by 13 bases, with 5 bases between the two germline ends. The CDR3 reads CATGPLHF. As DNA, the CDR3 is TGTGCCACCGGTCCCCTCCACTTT.

This clonotype was seen more than once but under ten times. J is TRBJ2-1 and V is TRBV5-4, with TRBD1 as a possible D gene (7 bases). This CDR3 is 16 amino acids long. The V and J ends lost 5 bases and 2 bases respectively, with 17 bases between them. CDR1 is SGHNT and CDR2 is YYREEE in the germline V gene (reference sequence). CDR3 bases: TGTGCCAGCAGTTCCCGCAGGGGGGAGGCCTACAATGAGCAGTTCTTC. This translates into CASSSRRGEAYNEQFF.